The table lists the clone carrying this T cell receptor beta chain with a few counts. Primers: 60 Vbeta forward and 13 Jbeta reverse. Sequenced by immunoSEQ multiplex PCR; TCRdb stores in-frame clones only, minus some. The sample lists roughly 190,000 clones, more than 65% occurring once. This record belongs to a study of cytomegalovirus exposure and HLA in healthy donors. This CDR3 contains 18 residues. With V trimmed by 8 bases and J by 2 bases, 13 bases remained unmatched. Germline V gives CDR1 MDHEN, CDR2 SYDVKM. The chain joins TRBV28 to TRBJ2-1; TRBD2 aligns across 12 bases. The sample comprised PBMCs. The sequence was obtained from a woman in her 30s in good health and CMV-seropositive. The CDR3 sequence is CASGYLTSGRFTYNEQFF. In DNA form, the CDR3 reads TGTGCCAGCGGGTACCTTACTAGCGGGAGGTTCACCTACAATGAGCAGTTCTTC.